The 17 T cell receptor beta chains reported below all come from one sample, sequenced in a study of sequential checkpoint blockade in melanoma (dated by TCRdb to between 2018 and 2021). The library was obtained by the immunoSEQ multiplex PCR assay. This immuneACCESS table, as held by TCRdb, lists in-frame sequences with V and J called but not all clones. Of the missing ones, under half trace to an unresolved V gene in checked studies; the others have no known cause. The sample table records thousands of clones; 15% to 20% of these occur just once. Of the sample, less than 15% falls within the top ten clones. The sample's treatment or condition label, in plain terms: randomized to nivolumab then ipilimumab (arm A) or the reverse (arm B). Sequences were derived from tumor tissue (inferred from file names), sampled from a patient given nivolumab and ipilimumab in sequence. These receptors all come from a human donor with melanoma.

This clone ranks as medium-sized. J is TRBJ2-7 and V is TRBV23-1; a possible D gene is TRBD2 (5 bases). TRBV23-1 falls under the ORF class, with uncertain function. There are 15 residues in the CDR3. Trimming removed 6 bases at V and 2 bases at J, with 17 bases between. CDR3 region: CASSLERALTYEQYF. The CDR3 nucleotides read TGCGCCAGCAGCCTTGAGAGGGCCTTGACCTACGAGCAGTACTTC.

The CDR3 DNA follows: TGTGCCAGTAGTATAGATAATTCAGGATTGCGGGAGATCATATCCTACAATGAGCAGTTCTTC. It encodes CASSIDNSGLREIISYNEQFF. This chain connects TRBV19 to TRBJ2-1, with 7 bases identical to TRBD2. Germline CDR1 LNHDA, CDR2 SQIVND (reference sequence). V was clipped by 0 bases and J by 1 base; unmatched bases: 18. The CDR3 has 21 residues.

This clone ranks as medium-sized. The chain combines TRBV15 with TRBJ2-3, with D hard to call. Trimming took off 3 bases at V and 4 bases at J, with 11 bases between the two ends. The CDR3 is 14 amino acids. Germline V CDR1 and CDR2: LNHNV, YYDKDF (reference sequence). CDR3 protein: CATSRGTTADTQYF. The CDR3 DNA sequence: TGTGCCACCAGCAGGGGAACAACAGCAGATACGCAGTATTTT.

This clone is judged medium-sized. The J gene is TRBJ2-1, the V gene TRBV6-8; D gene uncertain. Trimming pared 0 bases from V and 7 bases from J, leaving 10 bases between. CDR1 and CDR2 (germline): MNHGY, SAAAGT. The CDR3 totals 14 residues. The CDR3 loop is CASSYSPVWNEQFF. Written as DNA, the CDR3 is TGTGCCAGCAGTTACTCCCCGGTTTGGAATGAGCAGTTCTTC.

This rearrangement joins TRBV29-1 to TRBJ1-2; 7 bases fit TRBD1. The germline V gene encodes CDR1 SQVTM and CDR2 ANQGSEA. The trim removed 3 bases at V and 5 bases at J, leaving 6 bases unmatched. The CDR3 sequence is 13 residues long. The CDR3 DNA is TGCAGCGTTGACCTGGACAGGAATTATGGCTACACCTTC. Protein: CSVDLDRNYGYTF.

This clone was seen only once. CDR3 sequence: CASSPWTGVEAFF. The CDR3 DNA follows: TGTGCCAGCTCACCGTGGACAGGGGTTGAAGCTTTCTTT. The chain carries TRBV18 and TRBJ1-1; 9 nucleotides match TRBD1. Germline V gives CDR1 KGHSH, CDR2 LQKENI. CDR3 length equals 13 residues. Trimming took 3 bases from V and 7 from J; bases not matched to a gene: 3.

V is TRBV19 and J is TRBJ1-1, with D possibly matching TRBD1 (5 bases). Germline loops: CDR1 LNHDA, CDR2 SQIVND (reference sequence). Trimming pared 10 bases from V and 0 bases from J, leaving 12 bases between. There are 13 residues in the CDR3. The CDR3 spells CATSGDLNTEAFF. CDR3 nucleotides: TGTGCCACTTCCGGGGACCTGAACACTGAAGCTTTCTTT.

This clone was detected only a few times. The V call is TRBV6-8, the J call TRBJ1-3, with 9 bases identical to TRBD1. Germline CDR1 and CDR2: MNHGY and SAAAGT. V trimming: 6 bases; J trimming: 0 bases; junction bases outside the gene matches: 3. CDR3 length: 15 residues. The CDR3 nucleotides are TGTGCCAGCAGCGGGGACAGGGTCTCTGGAAACACCATATATTTT. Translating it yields CASSGDRVSGNTIYF.

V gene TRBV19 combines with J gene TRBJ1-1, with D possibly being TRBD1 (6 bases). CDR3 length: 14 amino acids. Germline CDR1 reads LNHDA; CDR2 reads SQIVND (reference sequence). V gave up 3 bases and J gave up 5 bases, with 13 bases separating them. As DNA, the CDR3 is TGTGCCAGTAGTATCCTCACAGGGTTAACTGAAGCTTTCTTT. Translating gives CASSILTGLTEAFF.

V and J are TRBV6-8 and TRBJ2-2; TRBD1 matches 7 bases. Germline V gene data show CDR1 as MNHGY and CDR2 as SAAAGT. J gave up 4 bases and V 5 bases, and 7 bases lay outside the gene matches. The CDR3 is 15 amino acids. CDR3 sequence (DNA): TGTGCCAGCAGTCGCCGGGACAGCTCCACCGGGGAGCTGTTTTTT. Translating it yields CASSRRDSSTGELFF.

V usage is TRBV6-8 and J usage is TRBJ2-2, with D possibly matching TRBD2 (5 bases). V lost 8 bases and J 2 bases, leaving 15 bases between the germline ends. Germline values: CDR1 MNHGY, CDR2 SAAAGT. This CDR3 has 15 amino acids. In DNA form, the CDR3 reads TGTGCCAGCCGTCCGGAAGCGGTCAACACCGGGGAGCTGTTTTTT. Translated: CASRPEAVNTGELFF.

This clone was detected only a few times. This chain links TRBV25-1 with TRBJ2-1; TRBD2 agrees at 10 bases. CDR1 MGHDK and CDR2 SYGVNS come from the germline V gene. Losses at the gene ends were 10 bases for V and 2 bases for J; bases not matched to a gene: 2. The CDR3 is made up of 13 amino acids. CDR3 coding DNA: TGTGCCACTACTAGCGGGGCCTACAATGAGCAGTTCTTC. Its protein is CATTSGAYNEQFF.

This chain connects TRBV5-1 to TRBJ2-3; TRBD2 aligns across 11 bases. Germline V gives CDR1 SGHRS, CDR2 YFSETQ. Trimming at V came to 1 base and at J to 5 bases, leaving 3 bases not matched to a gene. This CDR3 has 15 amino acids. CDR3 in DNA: TGCGCCAGCAGCTTGACTAGCGGGGGCGGAGATACGCAGTATTTT. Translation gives CASSLTSGGGDTQYF.

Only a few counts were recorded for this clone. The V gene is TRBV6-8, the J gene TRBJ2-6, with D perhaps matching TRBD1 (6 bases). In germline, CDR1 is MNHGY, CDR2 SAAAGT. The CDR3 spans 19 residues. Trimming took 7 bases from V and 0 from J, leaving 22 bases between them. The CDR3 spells CASNRLRGDSDSGANVLTF. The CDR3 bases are TGTGCCAGCAACCGACTCAGGGGAGACTCTGACTCTGGGGCCAACGTCCTGACTTTC.

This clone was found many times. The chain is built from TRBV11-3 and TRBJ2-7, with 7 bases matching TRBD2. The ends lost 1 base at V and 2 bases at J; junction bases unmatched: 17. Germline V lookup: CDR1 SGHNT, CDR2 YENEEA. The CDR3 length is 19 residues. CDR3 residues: CASSLVGTNNTLRPYEQYF. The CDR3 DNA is TGTGCCAGCAGCTTAGTTGGGACTAACAACACTTTAAGACCCTACGAGCAGTACTTC.

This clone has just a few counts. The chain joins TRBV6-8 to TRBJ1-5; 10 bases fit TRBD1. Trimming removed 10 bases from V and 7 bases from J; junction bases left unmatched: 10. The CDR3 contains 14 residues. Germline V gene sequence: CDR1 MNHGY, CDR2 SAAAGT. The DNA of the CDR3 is TGTGCCATCAGAGGACAGGGGGATCACCAGCCCCAGCATTTT. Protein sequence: CAIRGQGDHQPQHF.

The CDR3 loop reads CASSPVRADEQYF. In DNA form, the CDR3 reads TGTGCCAGCAGCCCGGTCAGGGCCGACGAGCAGTACTTC. V gene TRBV14 combines with J gene TRBJ2-7; a weak D match, TRBD1 (5 bases). Germline lookup yields CDR1 SGHDN and CDR2 FVKESK. Trimming stripped 4 bases from V and 5 bases from J, with 12 bases between. The CDR3 is made up of 13 amino acids.